This TCR beta chain was captured by sequencing in a study of T cell changes during pregnancy in multiple sclerosis. Germline lookup yields CDR1 MDHEN and CDR2 SYDVKM. Trimming took 5 bases from V and 0 from J, leaving 7 bases between them. The CDR3 has 13 residues. Assay used: immunoSEQ multiplex PCR; TCRdb lists only in-frame clones, some missing. The sample contains some 55,000 clones, about 87% of which appear only once. This clonotype was obtained from a human donor whose cells served as feeder cells for cultures in a pregnancy study. The sequencing input was peripheral blood from another person, used as feeder cells. This chain connects TRBV28 to TRBJ1-2, with D unresolved. CDR3 nucleotides: TGTGCCAGCAGTGACCGGGCTAACTATGGCTACACCTTC. Amino acid sequence: CASSDRANYGYTF.